Described below is a single TCR beta chain sequence and its context. The antigen remains undetermined. Per the germline V gene, CDR1 is MNHNS and CDR2 is SASEGT. V lost 2 bases and J lost 5; bases outside the gene matches: 3. This CDR3 has 14 residues. These data come from a study of Ad26.COV2.S vaccination and SARS-CoV-2 variants. Overall study context: In the study, Ad26.COV2.S was injected intramuscularly once, or twice 56 days apart.

Treatment: around 19 received Ad26.COV2.S at low or high dose, single or two shots; a few received placebo; per-sample allocation not given. Specimen acquisition occurred on day 63 following the initial vaccine or placebo injection. The protocol was immunoSEQ multiplex PCR, while the TCRdb copy is restricted to in-frame clones and leaves out a portion. This table holds 240,000 or so clones, 88% found once. Whole-study results and caveats: Once vaccination had occurred, spike-specific CD8+ and CD4+ T cell responses reportedly showed substantial breadth.

The sample here was peripheral blood, taken in a trial of Ad26.COV2.S vaccine versus placebo. The rearrangement links TRBV6-1 to TRBJ2-7, with 10 positions matching TRBD1. The source of this sequence is a person between 18 and 59 years old who received the Ad26.COV2.S COVID-19 vaccine or a placebo. CDR3 residues: CASSEWDRGNEQYF. The CDR3 region has the DNA TGTGCCAGCAGTGAATGGGACAGGGGCAACGAGCAGTACTTC.